One and the same sample provided the 10 T cell receptor beta chains below, sequenced in a study of siplizumab effects on memory and regulatory T cells. Only in-frame clones appear in the TCRdb table, and some are missing; sequencing was by immunoSEQ multiplex PCR. The sample holds some 100,000 clones, roughly 94% seen once. The sequenced material came from Tregs sorted from blood. These receptors were obtained from a human donor in good health.

With respect to this clone: Distinct nucleotide sequences in the sample also encode this CDR3. This sequence joins TRBV7-2 and TRBJ2-3, with 9 bases that match TRBD2. The ends lost 1 base at V and 4 bases at J; junction bases unmatched: 3. Germline loops: CDR1 SGHTA, CDR2 FQGNSA. This CDR3 has 15 residues. As DNA, the CDR3 is TGTGCCAGCAGCTTAGGGTTAGCGGGAGCAGATACGCAGTATTTT. Translated, it gives CASSLGLAGADTQYF.

CDR3 region: CASSLGGLETQYF. The CDR3 region has the DNA TGTGCCAGCAGTTTGGGGGGGCTGGAGACCCAGTACTTC. The chain joins TRBV28 to TRBJ2-5; a weak D match, TRBD2 (7 bases). This CDR3 has 13 residues. CDR1 and CDR2 from the germline V gene are MDHEN and SYDVKM. With 3 bases removed from V and 5 bases from J, the gap between germline ends came to 10 bases. The whole variable domain, remainder taken from reference TRBV28 and TRBJ2-5, is DVKVTQSSRYLVKRTGEKVFLECVQDMDHENMFWYRQDPGLGLRLIYFSYDVKMKEKGDIPEGYSVSREKKERFSLILESASTNQTSMYLCASSLGGLETQYFGPGTRLLVL.

The CDR3 nucleotides read TGTGCCAGTAGTATTACAGGGGCGCGGACTGAAGCTTTCTTT. Translation gives CASSITGARTEAFF. The genes are TRBV19 and TRBJ1-1; TRBD1 matches 7 bases. Trimming cost V 3 bases and J 5 bases; bases outside gene matches: 6. CDR1 and CDR2 from the germline V gene are LNHDA and SQIVND (reference sequence). The length of the CDR3 is 14 residues.

The J gene is TRBJ2-5, the V gene TRBV7-6; D is uncertain. The CDR3 spans 13 residues. The germline CDR1 and CDR2 sequences are SGHVS and FNYEAQ. Trimming removed 0 bases from V and 4 bases from J, with 6 bases in between. CDR3 sequence reads: CASSLALGETQYF. Written as DNA, the CDR3 is TGTGCCAGCAGCTTAGCGCTGGGAGAGACCCAGTACTTC.

V gene TRBV6-6 combines with J gene TRBJ1-5; D perhaps matches TRBD1 (5 bases). Germline values: CDR1 MNHNY, CDR2 SVGAGI (reference sequence). Trimming stripped 5 bases from V and 2 bases from J, with 7 bases between. The CDR3 covers 13 residues. CDR3 coding DNA: TGTGCCAGCAGTCAGGGTGGCAATCAGCCCCAGCATTTT. Its translation: CASSQGGNQPQHF.

The rearrangement uses TRBV7-9 and TRBJ2-1; no reliable D call. Germline CDR1 reads SEHNR; CDR2 reads FQNEAQ (reference sequence). Trimming took off 4 bases at V and 9 bases at J, with 4 bases between the two ends. This CDR3 is built from 10 residues. The chain's CDR3 is CASSYIEQFF. The DNA for the CDR3 is TGTGCCAGCAGCTATATTGAGCAGTTCTTC.

The chain recombines TRBV5-1 with TRBJ2-2, with 10 bases lining up with TRBD2. CDR3 length: 16 amino acids. V shed 2 bases, J shed 1 base, and the junction held 2 bases outside the gene matches. CDR1 is SGHRS and CDR2 is YFSETQ in the germline V gene. The CDR3 DNA reads TGCGCCAGCAGCTTACTAGCGGGGTTGAACACCGGGGAGCTGTTTTTT. Translated, it gives CASSLLAGLNTGELFF.

The V call is TRBV7-3, the J call TRBJ2-1; no firm D call. The CDR3 length is 14 residues. V lost 5 bases to trimming and J lost 5 bases, with 13 bases between them. Germline V lookup: CDR1 SGHTA, CDR2 FQGTGA. The DNA for the CDR3 is TGTGCCAGCAGCCCGGGCCCCACGAACAATGAGCAGTTCTTC. This codes for CASSPGPTNNEQFF.

J is TRBJ2-5 and V is TRBV11-3; D is ambiguous. Trimming shortened V by 2 bases and J by 7 bases, and 11 bases separated the two germline ends. Looked up from germline, CDR1 is SGHNT and CDR2 is YENEEA. The CDR3 is made up of 13 amino acids. CDR3 sequence reads: CASSLRSDGTQYF. The CDR3 nucleotides are TGTGCCAGCAGCTTAAGGTCAGACGGGACCCAGTACTTC.

The V call is TRBV11-3, the J call TRBJ2-1; perhaps D is TRBD1 or TRBD2 (5 bases each). Germline CDR1 is SGHNT and CDR2 is YENEEA. This CDR3 region has 13 residues. The V end was cut by 11 bases, the J end by 6 bases, with 17 bases between. CDR3 nucleotide sequence: TGTGCCGGCGGCCAGGGAGCTTCCAATGAGCAGTTCTTC. Encoded protein: CAGGQGASNEQFF.